Reported below is one TCR beta chain. No antigen is known for it. Base qualities are not recorded, but no much larger clone differs from it by a single base. These data belong to a study of T cell changes during pregnancy in multiple sclerosis (dated by TCRdb to about 2019). For the wider study: The study examined how the T cell repertoire changed over the course of pregnancy in women with multiple sclerosis.

From the cysteine through the phenylalanine, the CDR3 covers 17 amino acids. The read is trimmed to its CDR3 DNA, 51 bases read in frame from base 1. The germline V gene (reference sequence) supplies CDR1 MNHEY and CDR2 SMNVEV. V is trimmed back by 3 bases and J by 0 bases, and the junction contains 7 bases that no gene match accounts for. The library came from the immunoSEQ multiplex PCR assay. Drawn from immuneACCESS, this table holds only the in-frame rearrangements with V and J called that TCRdb kept. Clones are partly lost; checked studies trace under half to an unresolved V gene and leave the rest unexplained. This sample comprises about 22,000 clones, about 90% of them detected only once. The ten largest clones capture 0.55% to 0.7% of the sample.

The source material was CD4+ T cells from peripheral blood mononuclear cells, sampled in the third trimester of pregnancy. The chain was built from TRBV27 and TRBJ2-1; 8 bases in the middle match TRBD1. The clonotype originates from a female donor in good health, enrolled as a control in a pregnancy study. CDR3 reads: CASSFGQGLYSYNEQFF. The base sequence is TGTGCCAGCAGTTTTGGACAGGGCCTATACTCCTACAATGAGCAGTTCTTC.